The rows below give T cell receptor beta chains drawn from one sample of a study of blood T cell repertoires in COVID-19. Produced via immunoSEQ multiplex PCR; TCRdb's table is partial and in-frame only. Of 200,000 to 300,000 clones listed, 91% are singletons. Sample: peripheral blood. The receptors stem from a young adult with COVID-19, enrolled during active disease. The CDR3 runs from the conserved cysteine through the conserved F or W. A D gene is named only where the DNA matches it firmly. The listing skips clone size in some rows; elsewhere it reads once, few, many or a size class.

v_gene	abundance	len	j_gene	d_gene	CDR3nt	CDR3aa
TRBV6-5	NA	15	TRBJ1-3	NA	TGTGCCAGCAGTTACTCTTGGGGAGATGGAAACACCATATATTTT	CASSYSWGDGNTIYF
TRBV19	NA	14	TRBJ1-5	NA	TGTGCCAGTGACCAGGGCAATAGCAATCAGCCCCAGCATTTT	CASDQGNSNQPQHF
TRBV19	once	16	TRBJ2-1	TRBD1	TGTGCCAGTCAGGGGGTTACGGGACAGAACTACAATGAGCAGTTCTTC	CASQGVTGQNYNEQFF
TRBV3-1/TRBV3-2	NA	13	TRBJ2-7	TRBD1	TGTGCCAGCAGCCAGGCCACAGGGGGCGAGCAGTACTTC	CASSQATGGEQYF
TRBV5-1	NA	14	TRBJ1-1	TRBD1	TGCGCCAGCAGCTCGATGACAGGGGACACTGAAGCTTTCTTT	CASSSMTGDTEAFF
TRBV30	NA	11	TRBJ2-7	NA	TGTGCCTGGAGTGGGCAGGTCGAGCAGTACTTC	CAWSGQVEQYF
TRBV29-1	NA	14	TRBJ2-2	NA	TGCAGCGTCCCAGGGCCAGCGAACACCGGGGAGCTGTTTTTT	CSVPGPANTGELFF
TRBV9	NA	16	TRBJ1-1	NA	TGTGCCAGCAGCGTAGCGGGGGGGCAGAGCCTTGCTGAAGCTTTCTTT	CASSVAGGQSLAEAFF
TRBV7-2	NA	15	TRBJ2-7	TRBD1	TGTGCCAGCAGCTTCGCCGGACAGGGGGCGAAAGAGCAGTACTTC	CASSFAGQGAKEQYF
TRBV4-1	NA	17	TRBJ2-7	NA	TGCGCCAGCAGCCACGCCCTCGTGGAGGAGTGGACCTACGAGCAGTACTTC	CASSHALVEEWTYEQYF
TRBV6-5	NA	13	TRBJ1-1	NA	TGTGCCAGCAGTTGGGGGGAAAACACTGAAGCTTTCTTT	CASSWGENTEAFF
TRBV9	NA	14	TRBJ2-2	TRBD1	TGTGCCAGCAGGACAGGGTCGGACACCGGGGAGCTGTTTTTT	CASRTGSDTGELFF
TRBV7-2	few	13	TRBJ1-2	NA	TGTGCCAGCAGCTTCGAGCAGGTCTATGGCTACACCTTC	CASSFEQVYGYTF
TRBV28	NA	15	TRBJ2-5	TRBD1	TGTGCCAGCAACCCCTTGGACAGGGGCGAAGAGACCCAGTACTTC	CASNPLDRGEETQYF
TRBV6-5	once	15	TRBJ1-3	TRBD1	TGTGCCAGCACCGAATCCAGGGGGCCCGGAAACACCATATATTTT	CASTESRGPGNTIYF
TRBV6-5	NA	14	TRBJ2-1	NA	TGTGCCAGCAGAATCCGAGGAGGTCACAATGAGCAGTTCTTC	CASRIRGGHNEQFF
TRBV4-3	NA	21	TRBJ2-6	TRBD2	TGCGCCAGCAGCCAACCGTCGACAGATAGGAGCGGGACCTCTGGGGCCAACGTCCTGACTTTC	CASSQPSTDRSGTSGANVLTF
TRBV27	NA	11	TRBJ2-1	NA	TGTGCCAGCAGTTTCCGGCGGGAACAGTTCTTC	CASSFRREQFF
TRBV19	NA	17	TRBJ2-3	TRBD2	TGTGCCAGTAGTATAGCCCCTCCGGGAGGCGGGACAGATACGCAGTATTTT	CASSIAPPGGGTDTQYF
TRBV12-3/TRBV12-4	NA	13	TRBJ2-7	NA	TGTGCCAGCCGGGCAGCGGTCGCCTACGAGCAGTACTTC	CASRAAVAYEQYF
TRBV5-1	NA	14	TRBJ2-7	NA	TGCGCCAGCAGCCAGGAAGGGGTCTCCTACGAGCAGTACTTC	CASSQEGVSYEQYF
TRBV12-5	NA	13	TRBJ1-5	NA	TGTGCTAGTGGTTTTGGAGGTAACCAGCCCCAGCATTTT	CASGFGGNQPQHF
TRBV9	NA	14	TRBJ2-1	NA	TGTGCCAGCAGCGTCCGGGAGAGGAGGGATGAGCAGTTCTTC	CASSVRERRDEQFF